Listed below are T cell receptor beta chains from one sample, sequenced in a study of beta chain features in type 1 diabetes. Only in-frame clones appear in the TCRdb table, and some are missing; sequencing was by immunoSEQ multiplex PCR. The table lists under 350,000 clones, about 24% of them singletons. Sequenced: naive CD4+ T cells from blood. The source is a woman under 40 with type 1 diabetes. Both conserved end residues are trimmed from each CDR3. A D gene is named only where the DNA matches it firmly.

d_gene	v_gene	j_gene	CDR3aa
.	TRBV23-1	TRBJ1-4	ASSGTGSGDEKLF
.	TRBV6-5	TRBJ2-3	ASSYSPRSTDTQY
TRBD1	TRBV6-5	TRBJ2-7	ASRRNRGRFHEQY
.	TRBV7-2	TRBJ2-3	ASSSRTGTDTQY
.	TRBV30	TRBJ2-2	AWSGRIGAGELF
.	TRBV30	TRBJ2-1	AWKRDLNNEQF
TRBD2	TRBV9	TRBJ2-3	ASSLSGSGVDTQY
.	TRBV18	TRBJ1-2	ASSPPRSYGYT
TRBD2	TRBV15	TRBJ2-1	ATSRDFSGVSYNEQF
TRBD2	TRBV5-1	TRBJ2-5	ASSGGLAGEETQY
.	TRBV4-1	TRBJ2-5	ASSPTPGQGFLAGGPQETQY
.	TRBV2	TRBJ2-3	ASSASTDTQY
TRBD2	TRBV7-2	TRBJ2-7	ASRLTRTSGSYEQY
TRBD2	TRBV4-2	TRBJ2-5	ASSQAHSGNQETQY
.	TRBV30	TRBJ2-1	AWSKGLSDEQF
.	TRBV6-5	TRBJ1-1	ASSFQITNTEAF
TRBD1	TRBV19	TRBJ1-5	ASSIVSGTANQPQH
.	TRBV18	TRBJ2-5	ASSRGQHGTQETQY
TRBD1	TRBV19	TRBJ2-7	ASSKGQANEQY
.	TRBV27	TRBJ2-5	ASSLTQQETQY
.	TRBV9	TRBJ2-3	ASSGQGGFTDTQY
.	TRBV15	TRBJ2-5	ATSTYEGWETQY
TRBD2	TRBV7-3	TRBJ2-1	ASSLTSGRANEQF
TRBD2	TRBV7-3	TRBJ2-1	ASSLGGVNEQF